The rows below give T cell receptor beta chains drawn from one sample of a study of early stage breast cancer tumors. TCRdb keeps only in-frame clones here, not all; method: immunoSEQ multiplex PCR. There are around 78,000 clones in the sample; 65% to 80% occur only once, and approximately 3.7% lies in the top ten. Sequencing used blood. Receptors originate from a person aged 55 to 69 with breast cancer. CDR3s include the opening cysteine and the closing phenylalanine or tryptophan. The D gene is left open where the match is weak. The size field is filled for only some rows; it gives once, few, many or a size class.

TRBV6-5,TRBJ2-3,.,.,TGTGCCAACAAGATGCAGGGGTTGGGGGTTGATACGCAGTATTTT,CANKMQGLGVDTQYF
TRBV14,TRBJ2-1,.,.,TGTGCCAGCAGCCAAGATCCGGGGGGCGGCGTTGATGAGCAGTTCTTC,CASSQDPGGGVDEQFF
TRBV6-6,TRBJ2-7,.,TRBD1,TGTGCCAGCACTATGACCGGGACAGGAGGACACGAGCAGTACTTC,CASTMTGTGGHEQYF
TRBV19,TRBJ1-4,.,.,TGTGCCAGTAGTATCCGACAGACGCAAGCTAATGAAAAACTGTTTTTT,CASSIRQTQANEKLFF
TRBV9,TRBJ2-2,.,.,TGTGCCAGCAGCGTGAGGGGGGCAGGCGGGGAGCTGTTTTTT,CASSVRGAGGELFF
TRBV2,TRBJ1-6,few,TRBD1,TGTGCCAGCTCCCGACAGGGCAACTATAATTCACCCCTCCACTTT,CASSRQGNYNSPLHF
TRBV5-6,TRBJ1-6,.,TRBD1,TGTGCCAGCAGCTTGTTCGGGACAGGAAAGGAATCACCCCTCCACTTT,CASSLFGTGKESPLHF
TRBV19,TRBJ2-4,.,.,TGTGCCGCGGGTGGGGGAGGACTCAAAAACATTCAGTACTTC,CAAGGGGLKNIQYF
TRBV4-1,TRBJ1-1,few,.,TGCGCCAGCAGCCAAGAGGAGAACAGAAGCTTAATCTTT,CASSQEENRSLIF
TRBV6-1,TRBJ2-5,.,.,TGTGCCAGCAGTGGTCAGTTAAGAGAGACCCAGTACTTC,CASSGQLRETQYF
TRBV2,TRBJ2-3,.,.,TGTGCCAGCAGCCCGGGTTTGAGCACAGATACGCAGTATTTT,CASSPGLSTDTQYF
TRBV7-7,TRBJ1-1,.,.,TGTGCTAGCAGCGCAGGGGAGGGGACTGAAGCTTTCTTT,CASSAGEGTEAFF
TRBV28,TRBJ1-5,few,.,TGTGCCAGCGACACACGGCACCAGCCCCAGCATTTT,CASDTRHQPQHF
TRBV5-1,TRBJ1-3,few,TRBD1,TGCGCCAGCAGCACAAACAGGGGTTTAACTGGAAACACCATATATTTT,CASSTNRGLTGNTIYF
TRBV5-1,TRBJ2-3,once,.,TGCGCCAGCAGCTCCGGCCGGGGGGCCGGCACAGATACGCAGTATTTT,CASSSGRGAGTDTQYF
TRBV5-1,TRBJ2-1,.,.,TGCGCCAGCAGCTTGGTTGAGCGCCCCTACAATGAGCAGTTCTTC,CASSLVERPYNEQFF
TRBV27,TRBJ1-2,.,.,TGTGCCAGCAGCGCGGACGGGGTTGGCAGGCCAAGCTATGGCTACACCTTC,CASSADGVGRPSYGYTF
TRBV7-3,TRBJ2-7,.,.,TGTGCCAGCAGCCAAGGACCGGGCTACGAGCAGTACTTC,CASSQGPGYEQYF
TRBV15,TRBJ2-1,.,TRBD2,TGTGCCACCAGCAGAGCCCCTCTAGCGGGAGTGAATGAGCAGTTCTTC,CATSRAPLAGVNEQFF
TRBV18,TRBJ2-1,.,.,TGTGCCAGCTCACCATTTGAGGGATCCTACAATGAGCAGTTCTTC,CASSPFEGSYNEQFF
TRBV11-2,TRBJ2-1,.,TRBD2,TGTGCCAGCAGCTTAGAGTTGGGACTAGCGGGGGGAGGCAATGAGCAGTTCTTC,CASSLELGLAGGGNEQFF
TRBV7-9,TRBJ2-1,.,.,TGTGCCAGCAGCTTAGTCGCCAATAATGAGCAGTTCTTC,CASSLVANNEQFF
TRBV15,TRBJ2-1,few,.,TGTGCCACCAGCAGAGATGAGGGAAGCGGGCAGTTCTTC,CATSRDEGSGQFF
TRBV7-2,TRBJ2-3,few,.,TGTGCCAGCAGCGCAGGAATCACAGATACGCAGTATTTT,CASSAGITDTQYF
TRBV7-3,TRBJ2-1,.,TRBD2,TGTGCCAGCAGCTCCACGGGACTAGTTTCCTACAATGAGCAGTTCTTC,CASSSTGLVSYNEQFF
TRBV11-2,TRBJ2-7,.,.,TGTGCCAGCAGCCTAGCGTCCCAAGGAGAGCAGTACTTC,CASSLASQGEQYF
TRBV7-9,TRBJ2-7,.,.,TGTGCCAGCAGCCTACCGGGACGGAGCTACGAGCAGTACTTC,CASSLPGRSYEQYF
TRBV6-4,TRBJ1-1,.,.,TGTGCCAGCAGTTCGTTACCGGGACTGAAGAACACTGAAGCTTTCTTT,CASSSLPGLKNTEAFF
TRBV27,TRBJ1-5,.,.,TGTGCCAGCAGTTCCACCGGGCCAACGGTAGTTCAGCCCCAGCATTTT,CASSSTGPTVVQPQHF
TRBV6-1,TRBJ2-2,.,.,TGTGCCAGCAGTGAACAGGGTGACACCGGGGAGCTGTTTTTT,CASSEQGDTGELFF
TRBV7-8,TRBJ2-7,few,.,TGTGCCAGCAGCTTAGCCGAGTCGGAGTATAACGAGCAGTACTTC,CASSLAESEYNEQYF
TRBV18,TRBJ1-2,once,.,TGTGCCAGCTCACCAGGGTTGGACGCCTCCTATGGCTACACCTTC,CASSPGLDASYGYTF
TRBV28,TRBJ1-3,once,.,TGTGCCAGCCGACAAGGGGGAAACACCATATATTTT,CASRQGGNTIYF
TRBV10-3,TRBJ2-1,.,TRBD2,TGTGCCATCAGCAAGAGAGGGCTAGCGGGAGGAAGGTCCTACAATGAGCAGTTCTTC,CAISKRGLAGGRSYNEQFF
TRBV9,TRBJ1-2,.,.,TGTGCCAGCAGCAAAGTGGGGGGCTATGGCTACACCTTC,CASSKVGGYGYTF
TRBV5-6,TRBJ2-1,.,.,TGTGCCAGCAGCTTGTATAACAGGAATGAGCAGTTCTTC,CASSLYNRNEQFF
TRBV11-1,TRBJ2-6,.,.,TGTGCCAGCAGTTCCCAGTCCTCAGGGAATGGGGCCAACGTCCTGACTTTC,CASSSQSSGNGANVLTF
TRBV9,TRBJ2-1,.,.,TGTGCCAGCAGCGAAAGTTTGAACTCCTACGGTGAGCAGTTCTTC,CASSESLNSYGEQFF
TRBV19,TRBJ2-7,.,.,TGTGCCAGTAGTATAGAGCATGAAGTGGGCTACGAGCAGTACTTC,CASSIEHEVGYEQYF
TRBV18,TRBJ2-7,.,.,TGTGCCAGCTCACCCTCGGACGAGCAGTACTTC,CASSPSDEQYF
TRBV29-1,TRBJ2-1,.,.,TGCAGCGTTGAACGGACAGCCAACAATGAGCAGTTCTTC,CSVERTANNEQFF
TRBV6-5,TRBJ2-3,.,.,TGTGCCAGCAGTCCGGGCCTAGGCACAGATACGCAGTATTTT,CASSPGLGTDTQYF
TRBV4-2,TRBJ2-7,.,.,TGTGCCAGCAGCCAAGGGGGGCAGTCGGGTGAGCAGTACTTC,CASSQGGQSGEQYF
TRBV7-9,TRBJ2-1,.,TRBD2,TGTGCCAGCAGCTCCTCCGGGACTAGCGGTACGTTCTTC,CASSSSGTSGTFF
TRBV2,TRBJ1-2,few,TRBD1,TGTGCCAGCAGTGCGACAGGGGAGGACGGCTACACCTTC,CASSATGEDGYTF
TRBV28,TRBJ2-7,.,.,TGTGCCAGCAGTTTTGCTAGCGCGATCTACGAGCAGTACTTC,CASSFASAIYEQYF
TRBV18,TRBJ2-5,.,.,TGTGCCAGCTCCCCACAGAGAGGGGAGACCCAGTACTTC,CASSPQRGETQYF
TRBV5-1,TRBJ2-7,once,TRBD1,TGCGCCAGCAGCTTGGCTCCACAGGGGAAAGTGCAGTACTTC,CASSLAPQGKVQYF
TRBV2,TRBJ2-3,.,.,TGTGCCAGCGGTGCGCAGGGTCCTATAGATACGCAGTATTTT,CASGAQGPIDTQYF
TRBV28,TRBJ1-2,.,TRBD1,TGTGCCAGCGGTCGATGGAGACAGGGTACTGGCTACACCTTC,CASGRWRQGTGYTF
TRBV23-1,TRBJ1-1,.,.,TGCGCCAGCAGTCAAGGGAGGGGCCGGAAAGCTTTCTTT,CASSQGRGRKAFF
TRBV27,TRBJ2-7,once,.,TGTGCCAGGAAGAAGGGGCAAACCTACGAGCAGTACTTC,CARKKGQTYEQYF
TRBV11-3,TRBJ2-4,.,TRBD1,TGTGCCAGCAGCTACCCAGGGACAGGGGAGGACTGGGCCAAAAACATTCAGTACTTC,CASSYPGTGEDWAKNIQYF
TRBV4-1,TRBJ1-2,.,TRBD1,TGCGCCAGCAGCCAGCCCGGTAGGGGACAGGTCTATGGCTACACCTTC,CASSQPGRGQVYGYTF
TRBV19,TRBJ1-1,.,.,TGTGCCAGTAGTCTCGGGAGGGGGGGGCTGAACACTGAAGCTTTCTTT,CASSLGRGGLNTEAFF
TRBV15,TRBJ2-7,few,TRBD2,TGTGCCACCAGCAGAGGTGCGGGTCTAGCGGGAGGTCACGAGCAGTACTTC,CATSRGAGLAGGHEQYF
TRBV6-1,TRBJ1-5,few,TRBD1,TGTGCCAGCATGGACAGGGGGCCCAATCAGCCCCAGCATTTT,CASMDRGPNQPQHF
TRBV19,TRBJ2-1,.,TRBD2,TGTGCCAGTCTTCGGGGGGGCCTTGGAAATGAGCAGTTCTTC,CASLRGGLGNEQFF
TRBV11-2,TRBJ2-1,.,.,TGTGCCAGCAGCTTATCTGCCGGGAGCTCCTACAATGAGCAGTTCTTC,CASSLSAGSSYNEQFF